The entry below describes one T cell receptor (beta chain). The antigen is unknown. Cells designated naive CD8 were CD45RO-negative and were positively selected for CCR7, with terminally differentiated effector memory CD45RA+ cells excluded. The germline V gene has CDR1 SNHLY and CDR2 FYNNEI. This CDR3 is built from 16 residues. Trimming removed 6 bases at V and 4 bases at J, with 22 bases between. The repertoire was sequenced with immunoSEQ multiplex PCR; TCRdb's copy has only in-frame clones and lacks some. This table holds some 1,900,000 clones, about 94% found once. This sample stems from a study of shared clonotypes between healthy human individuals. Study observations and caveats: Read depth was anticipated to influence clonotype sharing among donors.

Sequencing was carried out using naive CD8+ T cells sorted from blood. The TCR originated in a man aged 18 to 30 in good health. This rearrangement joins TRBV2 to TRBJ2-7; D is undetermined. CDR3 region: CASRAGWGLRFYEQYF. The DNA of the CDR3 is TGTGCCAGCAGGGCCGGATGGGGTTTGCGTTTTTACGAGCAGTACTTC.